The clone carrying this T cell receptor beta chain was picked up many times. Its matching antigen is unknown. This specimen belongs to a study of T cells in Graves' hyperthyroidism and ophthalmopathy. Amplified TCR beta CDR3 regions came from RNA transcripts. During a first-round RT-PCR of the TCR CDR3, the HTBI primer set was used. Using its own MiXCR run on the multiplex PCR reads, TCRdb lists one record per CDR3 protein. The sample shows about 400,000 distinct CDR3 sequences, around 16% of them seen only once. The CDR3 runs 16 residues. The V and J ends lost 0 bases and 4 bases, in that order; junction bases with no gene match: 11. CDR1 and CDR2 (germline): SQVTM, ANQGSEA. Study-level points and caveats: Separation of ophthalmopathy from stable hyperthyroidism was achieved by a 13 V-J model.

The J gene is TRBJ1-2, the V gene TRBV29-1; 7 nucleotides align to TRBD1. The sequenced sample was blood. The receptor's source is a woman under 30 with Graves' hyperthyroidism. The CDR3 here is CSVEEDRAEGFYGYTF. The CDR3 region has the DNA TGCAGCGTTGAAGAAGACAGGGCAGAGGGGTTCTATGGCTACACCTTC.